This T cell receptor beta chain emerged from a study of shared clonotypes between healthy human individuals. Study-level points and caveats: Only blood was sampled, and tissue TCR repertoires likely differ from blood ones.

Germline lookup yields CDR1 MDHEN and CDR2 SYDVKM. V lost 3 bases and J 0 bases, leaving 9 bases between the germline ends. The CDR3 contains 14 residues. Sorted-subset replicate PCRs used 200 ng DNA, some 33,000 T cell genomes. TCRdb's table, derived via immunoSEQ multiplex PCR, lists solely in-frame clones and lacks some. The sample yields about 800,000 clones, roughly 96% seen once. It was CD45RO-negative cells, positively selected for CCR7, that made up naive CD8 cells, with terminally differentiated effector memory CD45RA+ cells excluded. With respect to this clone: Its antigen is as yet unknown.

The specimen was naive CD8+ T cells sorted from blood. This TCR was recovered from a man aged 25-45 years in good health. This sequence joins TRBV28 and TRBJ2-7, with unresolved D. CDR3 in amino acids: CASSFYSSSYEQYF. CDR3 DNA: TGTGCCAGCAGTTTTTACTCCAGCTCCTACGAGCAGTACTTC.